Below are 25 T cell receptor beta chains sequenced from a single sample in a study of T cells in Graves' hyperthyroidism and ophthalmopathy. RNA transcripts were the template for amplifying TCR beta CDR3 regions. The study used the HTBI primer set for a first-round RT-PCR of the TCR CDR3. TCRdb reprocessed the multiplex PCR reads via MiXCR and lists one record per CDR3 protein. The sample consists of about 600,000 distinct CDR3 sequences, about a sixth of them appearing once. Input material: blood. The origin of the receptors is a woman in her 40s with Graves' ophthalmopathy.

Notes on this clonotype: A much bigger clone sits one base away, suggesting this may be a read error. This chain links TRBV2 with TRBJ2-2; D may match TRBD1 or TRBD2 (7 bases each). Trimming took off 6 bases at V and 3 bases at J, with 14 bases between the two ends. CDR3 length: 15 residues. The V gene's germline CDR1 is SNHLY and CDR2 FYNNEI. For the CDR3, the DNA is TGTGCCAGCAGCCAGGGGGGGGACGACACCGGGGAGCTGTTTTTT. Protein: CASSQGGDDTGELFF. Based on the CDR3 plus reference TRBV2 and TRBJ2-2, the full variable domain is EPEVTQTPSHQVTQMGQEVILRCVPISNHLYFYWYRQILGQKVEFLVSFYNNEISEKSEIFDDQFSVERPDGSNFTLKIRSTKLEDSAMYFCASSQGGDDTGELFFGEGSRLTVL.

This clonotype was seen a handful of times. The chain uses TRBV7-8 and TRBJ1-1; no clear D gene. Germline CDR1 is SGHVS and CDR2 is FQNEAQ. This CDR3 contains 14 residues. Between the trimmed V and J ends, which lost 5 bases and 6 bases, there was a span of 16 bases. CDR3 in amino acids: CASSKDTRVAEAFF. As DNA, the CDR3 is TGTGCCAGCAGCAAAGACACCCGAGTTGCTGAAGCTTTCTTT.

This clonotype has a count of ten or more. This chain links TRBV20-1 with TRBJ2-3; the D gene could be TRBD1 or TRBD2 (5 bases each). Germline V gene data show CDR1 as DFQATT and CDR2 as SNEGSKA (reference sequence). This CDR3 has 14 amino acids. Trimming pared 6 bases from V and 0 bases from J, leaving 13 bases between. The CDR3, as DNA: TGCAGTGCCCGTAGGGGCGGGAGCACAGATACGCAGTATTTT. This encodes CSARRGGSTDTQYF.

This clonotype occurred many times. The CDR3 loop is CASGETGLDEQFF. Here the CDR3 DNA reads TGTGCCAGCGGGGAAACAGGGTTGGATGAGCAGTTCTTC. V and J are TRBV2 and TRBJ2-1; maybe TRBD1 (6 bases). Germline assignment: CDR1 SNHLY and CDR2 FYNNEI. The V end was cut by 8 bases, the J end by 8 bases, with 16 bases between. The CDR3 has 13 amino acids.

This clonotype was found many times. The J gene is TRBJ1-1, the V gene TRBV6-1, with 8 bases identical to TRBD1. Germline trimming cut 6 bases from V and 3 bases from J; bases unmatched to any gene: 9. The CDR3 sequence is 15 residues long. Germline V gives CDR1 MNHNS, CDR2 SASEGT. The CDR3 nucleotides are TGTGCCAGCAGGGGCCGGACAGGGTTGTACACTGAAGCTTTCTTT. Protein product: CASRGRTGLYTEAFF.

With respect to this clonotype: This may stem from a read error, because a much larger clone lies one nucleotide away. V gene TRBV2 combines with J gene TRBJ2-7, with 7 bases matching TRBD1. Germline assignment: CDR1 SNHLY and CDR2 FYNNEI. V lost 9 bases and J lost 0; bases outside the gene matches: 2. The CDR3 contains 12 residues. CDR3 sequence reads: CARGDSSYEQYF. The CDR3 DNA follows: TGTGCCAGGGGGGACAGCTCCTACGAGCAGTACTTC.

This clonotype showed up many times. The chain employs TRBV2 and TRBJ2-2; 10 bases agree with TRBD2. The CDR3 totals 15 residues. Per the germline V gene, CDR1 is SNHLY and CDR2 is FYNNEI. After removal of 6 bases from V and 6 bases from J, the junction contained 7 bases not matched to a gene. In DNA form, the CDR3 reads TGTGCCAGCAGCCAAATGAGCGGGGGGGCCGGGGAGCTGTTTTTT. Translating gives CASSQMSGGAGELFF.

This clonotype was counted many times. The chain carries TRBV28 and TRBJ2-7; 10 nucleotides agree with TRBD1. The CDR3 spans 13 residues. After removal of 11 bases from V and 0 bases from J, the junction contained 4 bases not matched to a gene. From germline, CDR1 is MDHEN and CDR2 SYDVKM. CDR3: CAGRDRGSYEQYF. The DNA for the CDR3 is TGTGCCGGCCGGGACAGGGGCTCCTACGAGCAGTACTTC.

CDR3 sequence: CASSLGPGQETQYF. CDR3 DNA sequence: TGTGCCAGCAGCTTAGGTCCAGGGCAAGAGACCCAGTACTTC. V and J are TRBV11-1 and TRBJ2-5; a possible D gene is TRBD1 (5 bases). The V end was cut by 1 base, the J end by 2 bases, with 8 bases between. In germline, CDR1 is SGHAT, CDR2 FQDESV (reference sequence). The CDR3 covers 14 residues.

CDR3 DNA: TGTGCCAGCTCACCAATCGGACAGGATGGCTACACCTTC. Amino acids: CASSPIGQDGYTF. The chain recombines TRBV18 with TRBJ1-2; TRBD1 matches at 7 bases. The CDR3 covers 13 residues. The V segment lost 2 bases and the J segment 6 bases; nucleotides outside the gene matches: 3. CDR1 KGHSH and CDR2 LQKENI come from the germline V gene.

The V gene is TRBV7-9, the J gene TRBJ1-1, with 7 bases identical to TRBD1. Germline V gene data show CDR1 as SEHNR and CDR2 as FQNEAQ (reference sequence). The V gene end was trimmed by 5 bases and the J gene end by 4 bases; junction bases not matched to a gene: 10. This CDR3 is 15 amino acids long. The CDR3: CASSLRSTGVTEAFF. CDR3 bases: TGTGCCAGCAGCCTCCGGTCCACAGGGGTCACTGAAGCTTTCTTT.

This clonotype was seen many times. The rearrangement links TRBV27 to TRBJ1-1, with D maybe TRBD1 (5 bases). With 5 bases removed from V and 1 base from J, the gap between germline ends came to 11 bases. CDR1 and CDR2 (germline): MNHEY, SMNVEV (reference sequence). The CDR3 sequence is 14 residues long. CDR3 nucleotides: TGTGCCAGCAGTGACGGACACCGGAACACTGAAGCTTTCTTT. It translates to CASSDGHRNTEAFF.

The chain links TRBV13 to TRBJ2-5, with a weak D call TRBD2 (5 bases). CDR1 PRHDT and CDR2 FYEKMQ come from the germline V gene (reference sequence). CDR3 size: 13 residues. V was clipped by 5 bases and J by 5 bases, with 12 bases between them. The CDR3 DNA sequence: TGTGCCAGCAGCCCGGAAAGGGAGGAGACCCAGTACTTC. It translates to CASSPEREETQYF. Drawing the rest from reference TRBV13 and TRBJ2-5, the complete variable domain is AAGVIQSPRHLIKEKRETATLKCYPIPRHDTVYWYQQGPGQDPQFLISFYEKMQSDKGSIPDRFSAQQFSDYHSELNMSSLELGDSALYFCASSPEREETQYFGPGTRLLVL.

Ten or more counts support this clonotype. The rearrangement uses TRBV12-3 or TRBV12-4 and TRBJ2-5; TRBD1 is a possible D gene (8 bases). Trimming pared 8 bases from V and 3 bases from J, leaving 16 bases between. The CDR3 contains 14 residues. The CDR3: CASAGDRPKETQYF. CDR3 in DNA: TGTGCCAGCGCGGGGGACAGGCCTAAAGAGACCCAGTACTTC.

As to this clonotype: A single base separates this from a much larger clone, so it may be a read error. The CDR3, as DNA: TGTGCCTGGAACAGACTTCCAGCTAACTGTGGCTACACCTTC. Translation gives CAWNRLPANCGYTF. The genes are TRBV30 and TRBJ1-2; no reliable D call. This CDR3 region has 14 residues. Germline CDR1 reads GTSNPN; CDR2 reads SVGIG (reference sequence).

The chain is built from TRBV30 and TRBJ1-3; D remains unclear. The CDR3 has 13 amino acids. Trimming removed 3 bases from V and 0 bases from J, with 6 bases in between. Germline V gene sequence: CDR1 GTSNPN, CDR2 SVGIG (reference sequence). This CDR3 reads CAWRFFSGNTIYF. The CDR3 DNA reads as TGTGCCTGGAGGTTCTTCTCTGGAAACACCATATATTTT.

This clonotype showed up just a few times. One end of the junction fails to match germline, which may point to a read error. J is TRBJ1-6 and V is TRBV7-8; possible D gene TRBD1, 5 bases. The CDR3 loop spans 18 amino acids. Per germline, CDR1 SGHVS and CDR2 FQNEAQ. The CDR3 nucleotides read TGTGCCGGCAGCAGCTTAGAGGGCAGGGTCCCCTATAATTCACCCCTCCACTTT. Its protein is CAGSSLEGRVPYNSPLHF.

The table lists this clonotype with a few counts. CDR3 amino acids: CSAKARGEFYEQYF. The CDR3 DNA reads TGCAGTGCTAAGGCTAGGGGAGAATTTTACGAGCAGTACTTC. This chain links TRBV20-1 with TRBJ2-7; either TRBD1 or TRBD2 may fit D (5 bases each). The germline CDR1 and CDR2 sequences are DFQATT and SNEGSKA (reference sequence). V dropped 4 bases and J dropped 4 bases, with 17 bases sitting between them. CDR3 length: 14 amino acids.

Only a few counts were recorded for this clonotype. This may stem from a read error, because a much larger clone lies one nucleotide away. This chain uses TRBV6-4 with TRBJ2-3; the match to TRBD2 covers 7 bases. This CDR3 is built from 16 residues. CDR1 is MRHNA and CDR2 is SNTAGT in the germline V gene. CDR3 region: CVSSDIAGRGADTQYF. As DNA, the CDR3 is TGTGTCAGCAGTGACATAGCGGGCCGAGGGGCAGATACGCAGTATTTT.

The CDR3 sequence is CASTIQYGGNEQFF. CDR3 nucleotides: TGTGCCAGCACTATCCAATATGGGGGCAATGAGCAGTTCTTC. The rearrangement joins TRBV12-3 or TRBV12-4 to TRBJ2-1; tentatively, D is TRBD1 or TRBD2 (5 bases each). The CDR3 covers 14 residues. V lost 7 bases, J lost 6 bases, and 16 bases lay in between.

As to this clonotype: An end of the junction differs from the germline gene, which may be a read error. This chain links TRBV29-1 with TRBJ2-5; TRBD1 matches at 9 bases. CDR1 and CDR2 (germline): SQVTM, ANQGSEA. The CDR3 is 13 residues long. The CDR3 DNA sequence: TGCAGCGGTGAACAGGGGGCCCGGGAGACCCAGTACTTC. This translates into CSGEQGARETQYF.

The sample holds a few counts of this clonotype. The J gene is TRBJ2-7, the V gene TRBV20-1; 7 bases map to TRBD2. The CDR3 extends over 15 amino acids. Looked up from germline, CDR1 is DFQATT and CDR2 is SNEGSKA (reference sequence). The J segment lost 4 bases and the V segment lost 0 bases, leaving 9 bases of the junction unmatched. In nucleotides, the CDR3 is TGCAGTGCTAGAGATGATAGTGGAGCGGGGTACGAGCAGTACTTC. This codes for CSARDDSGAGYEQYF.

This clonotype was recorded a few times. The CDR3, as DNA: TGTGCCAGCGGGATCAGCGGGAGGGGGAGCGGGGAGCTGTTTTTT. It yields the protein CASGISGRGSGELFF. The V call is TRBV2, the J call TRBJ2-2; 10 bases match TRBD2. The germline V gene encodes CDR1 SNHLY and CDR2 FYNNEI. The CDR3 length is 15 residues. Trimming cost V 8 bases and J 7 bases; bases outside gene matches: 10.

The sample holds many counts of this clonotype. V and J are TRBV18 and TRBJ2-7; D remains unclear. With 3 bases removed from V and 3 bases from J, the gap between germline ends came to 6 bases. The germline CDR1 and CDR2 sequences are KGHSH and LQKENI. The CDR3 is 12 residues long. CDR3 coding DNA: TGTGCCAGCTCACCCGTACGCTACGAGCAGTACTTC. This codes for CASSPVRYEQYF.

In nucleotides, the CDR3 is TGCAGCGTTGATGAGGAGACCCAGTACTTC. Its translation: CSVDEETQYF. This chain uses TRBV29-1 with TRBJ2-5; D uncertain. Germline V gene lookup returns CDR1 SQVTM and CDR2 ANQGSEA. The CDR3 spans 10 residues. Deletions cut 3 bases from V and 5 bases from J, with 4 bases between.